A selection of T cell receptor beta chains follows, all from one sample in a study of CD8+ T cells in alopecia areata. The repertoire was sequenced with immunoSEQ multiplex PCR; TCRdb's copy has only in-frame clones and lacks some. This sample has 150,000 to 200,000 clones, with 59% found just once. The sample was CD4+ T cells sorted from blood, taken at week 0. These receptors originate from a human donor with alopecia areata. Each CDR3 is given with its conserved first and last residue. A D gene is named only where the DNA matches it firmly. Clone sizes are given selectively: once, few, many, or a class where the clone is expanded.

v_gene,abundance,j_gene,d_gene,CDR3aa,CDR3nt
TRBV2,NA,TRBJ2-7,NA,CASSEGLVSGEQYF,TGTGCCAGCAGTGAAGGACTAGTAAGTGGAGAGCAGTACTTC
TRBV30,NA,TRBJ2-7,NA,CAWAPLGEGVYEQYF,TGTGCCTGGGCGCCCTTGGGGGAAGGGGTTTACGAGCAGTACTTC
TRBV19,NA,TRBJ1-2,NA,CASSLDSEANYGYTF,TGTGCCAGTAGCCTGGACAGCGAGGCTAACTATGGCTACACCTTC
TRBV5-1,NA,TRBJ2-5,TRBD1,CASSRTGGNQETQYF,TGCGCCAGCAGCCGGACAGGGGGGAACCAAGAGACCCAGTACTTC
TRBV7-2,NA,TRBJ1-5,NA,CASRPDGFSNQPQHF,TGTGCCAGCAGACCAGACGGATTTAGCAATCAGCCCCAGCATTTT
TRBV29-1,once,TRBJ1-1,NA,CSVGSRANTEAFF,TGCAGCGTTGGATCACGGGCGAACACTGAAGCTTTCTTT
TRBV30,NA,TRBJ1-1,NA,CAWSGTAWNTEAFF,TGTGCCTGGAGTGGGACAGCCTGGAACACTGAAGCTTTCTTT
TRBV27,few,TRBJ2-7,NA,CASSSLYEQYF,TGTGCCAGCAGTTCCCTCTACGAGCAGTACTTC
TRBV11-2,few,TRBJ2-1,NA,CASSLEWSVNEQFF,TGTGCCAGCAGCTTAGAGTGGAGTGTCAATGAGCAGTTCTTC
TRBV30,NA,TRBJ2-1,NA,CAFSGQTNNEQFF,TGTGCCTTTTCCGGACAGACCAACAATGAGCAGTTCTTC
TRBV25-1,NA,TRBJ2-5,NA,CASSRPRGTQYF,TGTGCCAGCAGTCGCCCTAGGGGGACCCAGTACTTC
TRBV7-2,NA,TRBJ2-5,NA,CASSLTYGSQETQYF,TGTGCCAGCAGCTTAACCTACGGGAGCCAAGAGACCCAGTACTTC
TRBV15,once,TRBJ2-7,NA,CATSRERLGPYEQYF,TGTGCCACCAGCAGAGAAAGACTGGGTCCCTACGAGCAGTACTTC
TRBV29-1,once,TRBJ1-1,NA,CSVAGSTEAFF,TGCAGCGTTGCAGGGTCCACTGAAGCTTTCTTT
TRBV29-1,NA,TRBJ1-1,NA,CSVEEGTEAFF,TGCAGCGTTGAAGAGGGGACAGAAGCTTTCTTT
TRBV23-1,NA,TRBJ2-7,TRBD1,CASSHPGTGAHEQYF,TGCGCCAGCAGTCATCCCGGGACAGGGGCCCACGAGCAGTACTTC
TRBV19,NA,TRBJ2-7,NA,CASTPTWGRNEQYF,TGTGCCAGTACCCCCACCTGGGGACGTAACGAGCAGTACTTC
TRBV7-2,NA,TRBJ2-3,TRBD2,CASSLSGGVLDTQYF,TGTGCCAGCAGCTTAAGCGGGGGGGTTCTCGATACGCAGTATTTT
TRBV29-1,NA,TRBJ1-4,NA,CSVSRTTNEKLFF,TGCAGCGTTAGTCGAACAACTAATGAAAAACTGTTTTTT
TRBV2,NA,TRBJ2-1,NA,CASSEALLGSIRSYNEQFF,TGTGCCAGCAGTGAAGCGCTTTTGGGCTCGATACGCTCCTACAATGAGCAGTTCTTC
TRBV29-1,NA,TRBJ1-2,NA,CSVESQGLEDGYTF,TGCAGCGTTGAATCCCAGGGTCTCGAGGATGGCTACACCTTC
TRBV11-3,NA,TRBJ1-1,NA,CASSSVRANTEAFF,TGTGCCAGCAGCTCAGTCAGAGCGAACACTGAAGCTTTCTTT
TRBV5-4,few,TRBJ2-5,TRBD2,CASSDMTSGGAKTQYF,TGTGCCAGCAGCGATATGACTAGCGGGGGGGCCAAGACCCAGTACTTC
TRBV5-1,NA,TRBJ2-1,NA,CASGVFGNSYNEQFF,TGCGCCAGCGGTGTGTTTGGAAACTCCTACAATGAGCAGTTCTTC
TRBV6-5,few,TRBJ2-3,NA,CASSYRDSTDTQYF,TGTGCCAGCAGTTACAGGGACAGCACAGATACGCAGTATTTT
TRBV6-6,NA,TRBJ1-2,NA,CATERENSYGYTF,TGTGCCACCGAGAGGGAGAACAGCTATGGCTACACCTTC
TRBV7-8,NA,TRBJ2-1,TRBD2,CASSLLRGASHNEQFF,TGTGCCAGCAGCTTACTGCGGGGGGCTTCACACAATGAGCAGTTCTTC
TRBV25-1,NA,TRBJ1-2,NA,CASSEYSSGNYGYTF,TGTGCCAGCAGTGAATATTCCAGCGGGAACTATGGCTACACCTTC
TRBV14,NA,TRBJ2-1,TRBD2,CASSRQRGATYNEQFF,TGTGCCAGCAGCCGACAGCGGGGGGCCACCTACAATGAGCAGTTCTTC
TRBV7-8,NA,TRBJ2-3,NA,CASSLASRTDTQYF,TGTGCCAGCAGCTTAGCGTCCCGCACAGATACGCAGTATTTT
TRBV30,NA,TRBJ2-2,NA,CAWSVRWGKTGELFF,TGTGCCTGGAGTGTACGTTGGGGGAAGACCGGGGAGCTGTTTTTT
TRBV4-1,few,TRBJ1-3,NA,CASSQGPGSGNTIYF,TGCGCCAGCAGCCAAGGGCCGGGCTCTGGAAACACCATATATTTT
TRBV19,NA,TRBJ2-2,TRBD2,CASSISGANTGELFF,TGTGCCAGTAGTATTAGCGGGGCGAACACCGGGGAGCTGTTTTTT
TRBV7-2,NA,TRBJ2-1,TRBD2,CASSLSAGGLDNEQFF,TGTGCCAGCAGCTTGTCCGCGGGGGGGCTAGACAATGAGCAGTTCTTC
TRBV7-9,NA,TRBJ2-7,NA,CASSLANPFYEQYF,TGTGCCAGCAGCTTAGCCAATCCGTTCTACGAGCAGTACTTC
TRBV30,NA,TRBJ1-5,TRBD1,CAWSARQGASPPQHF,TGTGCCTGGAGTGCCCGACAGGGGGCTTCTCCGCCCCAGCATTTT
TRBV30,NA,TRBJ1-1,NA,CAWAPRNPLLVAFF,TGTGCCTGGGCCCCACGAAACCCCCTTCTAGTGGCTTTCTTT
TRBV7-2,NA,TRBJ2-1,TRBD2,CASSLVRGIYNEQFF,TGTGCCAGCAGCTTAGTGCGGGGGATTTACAATGAGCAGTTCTTC
TRBV11-1,NA,TRBJ1-5,NA,CASSLAQNQPQHF,TGTGCCAGCAGCTTAGCCCAAAATCAGCCCCAGCATTTT
TRBV18,few,TRBJ2-2,NA,CASSPTDTGELFF,TGTGCCAGCTCACCAACAGACACCGGGGAGCTGTTTTTT
TRBV30,NA,TRBJ1-3,TRBD1,CAWSTTGADTIYF,TGTGCCTGGTCAACGACAGGGGCGGACACCATATATTTT
TRBV10-3,NA,TRBJ1-2,TRBD1,CAISESTGRSYGYTF,TGTGCCATCAGTGAGTCGACAGGGAGGTCCTATGGCTACACCTTC
TRBV6-5,few,TRBJ2-7,NA,CASSRTSYEQYF,TGTGCCAGCAGCCGGACTTCCTACGAGCAGTACTTC
TRBV29-1,NA,TRBJ2-3,TRBD2,CSVGSSGGGITDTQYF,TGCAGCGTTGGTTCCAGCGGGGGGGGAATCACAGATACGCAGTATTTT
TRBV5-1,NA,TRBJ2-7,NA,CASSLVQGPGEQYF,TGCGCCAGCAGCTTGGTCCAGGGGCCGGGGGAGCAGTACTTC
TRBV18,NA,TRBJ1-1,NA,CASSSLRGNTEAFF,TGTGCCAGCTCATCACTTCGGGGGAACACTGAAGCTTTCTTT
TRBV9,NA,TRBJ2-3,TRBD2,CASSVESSGGAADTQYF,TGTGCCAGCAGCGTAGAATCGAGCGGGGGGGCGGCAGATACGCAGTATTTT
TRBV30,once,TRBJ1-5,NA,CAWNLGGGQPQHF,TGTGCCTGGAATCTGGGGGGTGGGCAGCCCCAGCATTTT